These T cell receptor beta chains were read from a single sample in a study of blood T cell repertoires in COVID-19. The data were produced by immunoSEQ multiplex PCR, yet TCRdb's version contains in-frame clones alone and is incomplete. The sample lists 150,000 to 200,000 clones; 60% to 80% were seen once. The specimen sequenced was peripheral blood. These receptors were collected from a woman aged 65 to 85 with acute or convalescent COVID-19. CDR3s include the opening cysteine and the closing phenylalanine or tryptophan. A D gene is named only where the DNA matches it firmly. Some rows have no size entry. The others give once, few or many, or a class for an expanded clone.

CDR3aa: CASSLGGQSGNTIYF
CDR3nt: TGCGCCAGCAGCCTGGGAGGGCAGTCTGGAAACACCATATATTTT
v_gene: TRBV4-1
d_gene: NA
j_gene: TRBJ1-3
abundance: NA

CDR3aa: CAISEWGGDSTF
CDR3nt: TGTGCCATCAGTGAGTGGGGGGGTGATTCGACCTTC
v_gene: TRBV10-3
d_gene: NA
j_gene: TRBJ1-2
abundance: NA

CDR3aa: CASSSITGNTGELFF
CDR3nt: TGTGCCAGCTCTTCGATAACAGGGAACACCGGGGAGCTGTTTTTT
v_gene: TRBV6-1
d_gene: NA
j_gene: TRBJ2-2
abundance: NA

CDR3aa: CASSDIAGASYEQYF
CDR3nt: TGTGCCAGCAGTGACATAGCGGGAGCCTCCTACGAGCAGTACTTC
v_gene: TRBV2
d_gene: TRBD2
j_gene: TRBJ2-7
abundance: NA

CDR3aa: CASSTSQGAFNEQFF
CDR3nt: TGTGCCAGCAGTACCTCCCAGGGGGCGTTCAATGAGCAGTTCTTC
v_gene: TRBV2
d_gene: TRBD1
j_gene: TRBJ2-1
abundance: medium-sized

CDR3aa: CASRANTEAFF
CDR3nt: TGTGCCAGCAGGGCCAACACTGAAGCTTTCTTT
v_gene: TRBV3-1/TRBV3-2
d_gene: NA
j_gene: TRBJ1-1
abundance: NA

CDR3aa: CASSSPRGEAYEQYF
CDR3nt: TGTGCCAGCAGCAGCCCCCGGGGAGAGGCCTACGAGCAGTACTTC
v_gene: TRBV5-4
d_gene: NA
j_gene: TRBJ2-7
abundance: NA

CDR3aa: CATSKRRQISNQPQHF
CDR3nt: TGTGCCACCAGCAAAAGAAGACAGATTAGCAATCAGCCCCAGCATTTT
v_gene: TRBV15
d_gene: NA
j_gene: TRBJ1-5
abundance: few

CDR3aa: CASPLRRLAGFETQYF
CDR3nt: TGTGCCAGCCCGCTTAGGAGACTAGCGGGATTTGAGACCCAGTACTTC
v_gene: TRBV19
d_gene: TRBD2
j_gene: TRBJ2-5
abundance: NA

CDR3aa: CASSQGNTNTQYF
CDR3nt: TGTGCCAGCAGCCAAGGGAACACTAATACGCAGTATTTT
v_gene: TRBV3-1/TRBV3-2
d_gene: NA
j_gene: TRBJ2-3
abundance: once

CDR3aa: CASSTSPPTTYGYTF
CDR3nt: TGTGCCAGTAGTACATCCCCTCCGACGACATATGGCTACACCTTC
v_gene: TRBV19
d_gene: NA
j_gene: TRBJ1-2
abundance: NA

CDR3aa: CASGLGGVADTQYF
CDR3nt: TGTGCCAGCGGCCTGGGTGGAGTTGCAGATACGCAGTATTTT
v_gene: TRBV6-5
d_gene: NA
j_gene: TRBJ2-3
abundance: NA

CDR3aa: CASLDRVGAGELFF
CDR3nt: TGTGCCAGTCTGGACAGGGTAGGCGCCGGGGAGCTGTTTTTT
v_gene: TRBV19
d_gene: TRBD1
j_gene: TRBJ2-2
abundance: NA

CDR3aa: CASSITQQETQYF
CDR3nt: TGTGCCAGTAGTATAACACAACAAGAGACCCAGTACTTC
v_gene: TRBV19
d_gene: NA
j_gene: TRBJ2-5
abundance: NA

CDR3aa: CASSPGLTGQPQHF
CDR3nt: TGTGCCAGCAGTCCAGGGTTAACGGGTCAGCCCCAGCATTTT
v_gene: TRBV6-2/TRBV6-3
d_gene: NA
j_gene: TRBJ1-5
abundance: NA

CDR3aa: CASSFSGTGLYEQYF
CDR3nt: TGTGCCAGCAGCTTTTCGGGGACAGGCCTCTACGAGCAGTACTTC
v_gene: TRBV7-9
d_gene: TRBD1
j_gene: TRBJ2-7
abundance: few

CDR3aa: CASTSPGLNTEAFF
CDR3nt: TGTGCCAGCACCTCCCCAGGGTTGAACACTGAAGCTTTCTTT
v_gene: TRBV28
d_gene: NA
j_gene: TRBJ1-1
abundance: NA

CDR3aa: CASSLGNTDTQYF
CDR3nt: TGTGCCAGCAGCTTAGGTAACACAGATACGCAGTATTTT
v_gene: TRBV11-2
d_gene: NA
j_gene: TRBJ2-3
abundance: NA

CDR3aa: CSVRWIAGESYEQYF
CDR3nt: TGCAGCGTTCGGTGGATAGCGGGAGAGTCCTACGAGCAGTACTTC
v_gene: TRBV29-1
d_gene: TRBD2
j_gene: TRBJ2-7
abundance: NA

CDR3aa: CASGLDSLRGWGYNEQFF
CDR3nt: TGTGCTAGTGGTTTGGACTCTTTGCGGGGGTGGGGATACAATGAGCAGTTCTTC
v_gene: TRBV12-5
d_gene: TRBD2
j_gene: TRBJ2-1
abundance: NA

CDR3aa: CASRGPSVTEAFF
CDR3nt: TGTGCCAGCAGGGGCCCGTCGGTGACTGAAGCTTTCTTT
v_gene: TRBV6-5
d_gene: NA
j_gene: TRBJ1-1
abundance: NA

CDR3aa: CASSSSGSKYEQYF
CDR3nt: TGTGCCAGCAGCTCGAGCGGGAGTAAATACGAGCAGTACTTC
v_gene: TRBV7-9
d_gene: TRBD2
j_gene: TRBJ2-7
abundance: NA

CDR3aa: CASTNDVTGSKTQYF
CDR3nt: TGCGCCAGCACTAATGATGTGACAGGGAGTAAGACCCAGTACTTC
v_gene: TRBV5-1
d_gene: TRBD1
j_gene: TRBJ2-5
abundance: NA

CDR3aa: CASSRDRASNEQFF
CDR3nt: TGTGCCAGCAGCCGAGACAGGGCCAGCAATGAGCAGTTCTTC
v_gene: TRBV7-8
d_gene: TRBD1
j_gene: TRBJ2-1
abundance: few

CDR3aa: CASRATGGENEKLFF
CDR3nt: TGTGCCAGCAGAGCCACAGGGGGCGAGAATGAAAAACTGTTTTTT
v_gene: TRBV7-2
d_gene: TRBD1
j_gene: TRBJ1-4
abundance: NA

CDR3aa: CASSESGLYSGNTIYF
CDR3nt: TGCGCCAGCAGTGAGTCGGGCCTCTACTCTGGAAACACCATATATTTT
v_gene: TRBV10-1
d_gene: NA
j_gene: TRBJ1-3
abundance: NA

CDR3aa: CASSFSRTSGRPVTYNEQFF
CDR3nt: TGTGCCAGCAGCTTCTCCCGGACTAGCGGGAGGCCCGTTACCTACAATGAGCAGTTCTTC
v_gene: TRBV6-6
d_gene: TRBD2
j_gene: TRBJ2-1
abundance: NA

CDR3aa: CASSIVGRAGTEAFF
CDR3nt: TGTGCCAGTAGTATAGTCGGCAGGGCAGGCACTGAAGCTTTCTTT
v_gene: TRBV19
d_gene: NA
j_gene: TRBJ1-1
abundance: NA

CDR3aa: CSVVAPQETQYF
CDR3nt: TGCAGCGTTGTAGCGCCTCAAGAGACCCAGTACTTC
v_gene: TRBV29-1
d_gene: NA
j_gene: TRBJ2-5
abundance: NA

CDR3aa: CASSTSSGLSSYNEQFF
CDR3nt: TGTGCCAGCAGCACTTCTAGCGGGTTGAGCTCCTACAATGAGCAGTTCTTC
v_gene: TRBV7-9
d_gene: TRBD2
j_gene: TRBJ2-1
abundance: NA

CDR3aa: CSVELRMNTEAFF
CDR3nt: TGCAGCGTTGAACTAAGAATGAACACTGAAGCTTTCTTT
v_gene: TRBV29-1
d_gene: NA
j_gene: TRBJ1-1
abundance: NA

CDR3aa: CASSEPGIPETQYF
CDR3nt: TGTGCCAGCAGTGAACCGGGGATCCCAGAGACCCAGTACTTC
v_gene: TRBV2
d_gene: NA
j_gene: TRBJ2-5
abundance: NA